The 5 T cell receptor beta chains presented below share a single source sample, sequenced in a study of radiation and T cells in renal cell carcinoma. Time point in this sample: baseline pretreatment blood. Treatment specified: 15 Gy SBRT to primary tumor, nephrectomy 4 weeks later. The method was immunoSEQ multiplex PCR; TCRdb's version includes in-frame clones alone and lacks a portion of them. The table lists about 130,000 clones, 88% of them singletons. Sample: blood, taken from a patient whose treatment included radiotherapy and nephrectomy. Every receptor here comes from a woman in her fifties or sixties with renal cell carcinoma.

The chain carries TRBV23-1 and TRBJ1-2; the D gene is possibly TRBD1 (6 bases). TRBV23-1 is an ORF, and what it does is uncertain. V gave up 7 bases and J gave up 6 bases, with 12 bases separating them. The CDR3 is made up of 12 amino acids. As DNA, the CDR3 is TGCGCCAGCAATACAGGGAGGCATGGCTACACCTTC. It specifies CASNTGRHGYTF.

In its sample, this clone was seen once. This sequence joins TRBV7-3 and TRBJ1-1, with D unresolved. Deletions cut 3 bases from V and 0 bases from J, with 5 bases between. CDR1 SGHTA and CDR2 FQGTGA come from the germline V gene. There are 13 residues in the CDR3. The CDR3 nucleotides read TGTGCCAGCAGCTTCGGTTTGAACACTGAAGCTTTCTTT. As protein: CASSFGLNTEAFF.

V is TRBV10-3 and J is TRBJ2-5; D is uncertain. Per the germline V gene, CDR1 is ENHRY and CDR2 is SYGVKD. Trimming stripped 0 bases from V and 5 bases from J, with 10 bases between. The CDR3 covers 14 residues. The CDR3 sequence is CAISESSGWETQYF. The DNA of the CDR3 is TGTGCCATCAGTGAGTCTTCGGGTTGGGAGACCCAGTACTTC.

The V and J genes are TRBV6-1 and TRBJ1-6; D gene unclear. Trimming shortened V by 2 bases and J by 6 bases, and 8 bases separated the two germline ends. The CDR3 length is 14 residues. Germline lookup yields CDR1 MNHNS and CDR2 SASEGT. This CDR3 is CASSEIRGNSPLHF. In DNA form, the CDR3 reads TGTGCCAGCAGTGAAATCCGGGGTAATTCACCCCTCCACTTT.

The chain has TRBV7-9 and TRBJ1-3; 8 nucleotides align to TRBD1. With 5 bases clipped from V and 0 bases from J, the junction kept 9 bases outside the gene matches. CDR1 and CDR2 (germline): SEHNR, FQNEAQ (reference sequence). The CDR3 is made up of 17 amino acids. CDR3 amino acids: CASSRDRRFSSGNTIYF. The DNA of the CDR3 is TGTGCCAGCAGCCGGGACAGGAGATTCTCCTCTGGAAACACCATATATTTT.